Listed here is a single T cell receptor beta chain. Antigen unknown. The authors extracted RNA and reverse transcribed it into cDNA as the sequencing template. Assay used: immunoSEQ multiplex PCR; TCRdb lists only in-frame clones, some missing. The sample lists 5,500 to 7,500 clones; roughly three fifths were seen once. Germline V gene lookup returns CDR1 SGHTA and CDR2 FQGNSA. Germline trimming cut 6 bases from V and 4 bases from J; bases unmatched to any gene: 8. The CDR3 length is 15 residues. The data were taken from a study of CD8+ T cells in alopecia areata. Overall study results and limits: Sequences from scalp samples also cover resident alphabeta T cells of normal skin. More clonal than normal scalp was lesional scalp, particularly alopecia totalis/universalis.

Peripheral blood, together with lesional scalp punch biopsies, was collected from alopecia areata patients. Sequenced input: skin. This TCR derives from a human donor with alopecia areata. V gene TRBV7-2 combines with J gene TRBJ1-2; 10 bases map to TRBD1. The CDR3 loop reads CASRQGTGAFYGYTF. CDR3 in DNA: TGTGCCAGCAGACAAGGGACAGGGGCTTTCTATGGCTACACCTTC.